Below are 7 T cell receptor beta chains sequenced from a single sample in a study of blood T cells in healthy people across ages. A second about 7 to 11 cycle PCR used barcoded and J-beta primers. Each CDR3 protein is one row after TCRdb ran MiXCR on the 5' RACE reads. Found here are roughly 700,000 distinct CDR3 sequences, roughly 49% of them singletons; the top ten hold about a third. The sequencing input was blood. Receptor source: a woman aged 60 to 75 in good health.

V usage is TRBV6-5 and J usage is TRBJ1-1; D ambiguous. This CDR3 is built from 15 residues. CDR1 MNHEY and CDR2 SVGAGI come from the germline V gene. V lost 3 bases and J lost 0, with 11 bases in between. CDR3 sequence reads: CASSYNRLMNTEAFF. The CDR3 region has the DNA TGTGCCAGCAGTTATAATCGTTTAATGAACACTGAAGCTTTCTTT.

This chain uses TRBV30 with TRBJ2-6; D is uncertain. Germline V gene data show CDR1 as GTSNPN and CDR2 as SVGIG (reference sequence). The CDR3 consists of 13 residues. Trimming stripped 4 bases from V and 0 bases from J, with 4 bases between. In nucleotides, the CDR3 is TGTGCCTGGAAGAACTCTGGGGCCAACGTCCTGACTTTC. Amino acids: CAWKNSGANVLTF. Filled out from reference TRBV30 and TRBJ2-6, the complete variable domain reads SQTIHQWPATLVQPVGSPLSLECTVEGTSNPNLYWYRQAAGRGLQLLFYSVGIGQISSEVPQNLSASRPQDRQFILSSKKLLLSDSGFYLCAWKNSGANVLTFGAGSRLTVL.

This clonotype came up once. This CDR3 is CASSRGRAGQPQHF. CDR3 DNA sequence: TGTGCCAGCAGCCGTGGCAGGGCCGGTCAGCCCCAGCATTTT. The V and J genes are TRBV4-2 and TRBJ1-5; tentative D call: TRBD1 (5 bases). CDR3 size: 14 residues. Germline CDR1 and CDR2: LGHNA and YNFKEQ. With 4 bases removed from V and 6 bases from J, the gap between germline ends came to 13 bases.

The chain has TRBV7-2 and TRBJ1-4, with D perhaps matching TRBD1 (6 bases). The CDR3 is 15 residues long. Germline loops: CDR1 SGHTA, CDR2 FQGNSA. Trimming shortened V by 1 base and J by 8 bases, and 14 bases separated the two germline ends. CDR3 region: CASSLDGGQSEKLFF. The DNA for the CDR3 is TGTGCCAGCAGCTTAGACGGGGGCCAGAGCGAAAAACTGTTTTTT.

A note on this clonotype: An end of the junction differs from the germline gene, which may be a read error. V usage is TRBV6-5 and J usage is TRBJ1-2; D remains unclear. Per germline, CDR1 MNHEY and CDR2 SVGAGI. The CDR3 consists of 13 residues. CDR3 sequence reads: CASSYSKVRGYTF. CDR3 bases: TGTGCTAGCAGTTACTCGAAGGTGCGGGGCTACACCTTC.

Remarks on this clonotype: This may arise from a read error, as a much more abundant clone is one base away. The chain is built from TRBV29-1 and TRBJ2-1; D assignment may be TRBD1 or TRBD2 (6 bases each). The CDR3 runs to 16 residues. Per germline, CDR1 SQVTM and CDR2 ANQGSEA. Trimming took off 3 bases at V and 6 bases at J, with 21 bases between the two ends. The CDR3 nucleotides read TGCAGCGTTGACCTTACTAGAGGGGGGATGCTCAATGAGCAGTTCTTC. Translated: CSVDLTRGGMLNEQFF.

The rearrangement links TRBV18 to TRBJ1-5; unclear D gene. The V and J ends lost 4 bases and 5 bases respectively, with 9 bases between them. This CDR3 contains 13 residues. Germline V gives CDR1 KGHSH, CDR2 LQKENI. The CDR3 protein is CASSRASDQPQHF. Written as DNA, the CDR3 is TGTGCCAGCTCACGCGCTTCGGATCAGCCCCAGCATTTT.